The clone carrying this T cell receptor (beta chain) was seen only a few times. The antigen is not known. From germline, CDR1 is SGHNT and CDR2 YYREEE (reference sequence). This CDR3 spans 15 amino acids. V trimming: 2 bases; J trimming: 6 bases; junction bases outside the gene matches: 4. The data are from a study of cytomegalovirus exposure and HLA in healthy donors. Study-wide findings and caveats: A list of 164 TCR beta chains associated with cytomegalovirus was given. Later analysis revealed greater clonal expansion in HLA-associated TCR beta chains than in equally common others. As was reported, the HLA-A and HLA-B alleles of most subjects were accurately predicted from TCR beta sequences.

Primers for the PCR totalled 60 Vbeta and 13 Jbeta. TCRdb's table, derived via immunoSEQ multiplex PCR, lists solely in-frame clones and lacks some. The sample shows 150,000 to 200,000 clones, just over 70% of them seen only once. Sequencing input: PBMCs. The clonotype was recovered from a man between 18 and 35 years old in good health and CMV-seropositive. The chain combines TRBV5-4 with TRBJ2-2; 10 nucleotides agree with TRBD2. The CDR3 DNA follows: TGTGCCAGCAGCTTAGCGGGGGGGCCCCCCGGGGAGCTGTTTTTT. The encoded protein is CASSLAGGPPGELFF.